The entry below describes one T cell receptor (beta chain). What it binds is not known. This sample is part of a study of OX40 agonist ivuxolimab in advanced cancers. On the study more broadly: A male proportion of just over 80% was recorded, with mean age approximately 56 years and range roughly 23 to 90. Three patients had partial responses: one hepatocellular carcinoma, two cutaneous melanoma. Findings and limits, study-wide: Specificity for antigen went undetermined in the expanded peripheral T cells. Relative to CD4+, CD8+ T cells held more expanded clones on average.

The CDR3 runs to 14 residues. Trimming cost V 5 bases and J 0 bases; bases outside gene matches: 2. The V gene's germline CDR1 is MNHNS and CDR2 SASEGT. The table came from immunoSEQ multiplex PCR; TCRdb's copy has only in-frame clones and leaves some out. The data contain about 58,000 clones, 87% of them singletons. The sequence derives from an adult with an advanced solid tumor such as melanoma, head and neck, liver or kidney cancer. Sequenced here: CD4+ or CD8+ T cells sorted from blood, sampled in a trial of the OX40 agonist ivuxolimab. J is TRBJ2-7 and V is TRBV6-1; 9 nucleotides align to TRBD2. As DNA, the CDR3 is TGTGCCAGCAGTAATAGCGGGAGCTCCTACGAGCAGTACTTC. This encodes CASSNSGSSYEQYF.